The 32 T cell receptor beta chains presented below share a single source sample, sequenced in a study of technical replicates of blood from a handful of donors. The data were produced by immunoSEQ multiplex PCR, yet TCRdb's version contains in-frame clones alone and is incomplete. The sample consists of 70,000 to 95,000 clones, about 97% of them appearing once. The sequenced material came from T cells isolated from PBMCs. The receptors here all came from a human donor in good health.

This sequence joins TRBV10-1 and TRBJ1-4; D is unresolved. The CDR3 extends over 16 amino acids. The germline CDR1 and CDR2 sequences are WNHNN and SYGVQD (reference sequence). V lost 7 bases and J 3 bases, leaving 18 bases between the germline ends. CDR3 in amino acids: CASISGSESANEKLFF. The CDR3 nucleotides are TGCGCCAGCATCTCGGGGTCAGAGTCGGCTAATGAAAAACTGTTTTTT.

This clone was counted a single time. This chain joins TRBV30 and TRBJ1-2, with 8 bases aligning to TRBD1. Germline V gives CDR1 GTSNPN, CDR2 SVGIG (reference sequence). V dropped 2 bases and J dropped 8; count of bases not matched to a gene: 7. The CDR3 has 13 residues. The CDR3 here is CAWSSRQGAGYTF. The CDR3 DNA sequence: TGTGCCTGGAGTTCACGTCAGGGGGCAGGCTACACCTTC.

This chain connects TRBV28 to TRBJ1-5, with unresolved D. Per the germline V gene, CDR1 is MDHEN and CDR2 is SYDVKM. Between the trimmed V and J ends, which lost 6 bases and 3 bases, there was a span of 6 bases. CDR3 size: 12 residues. Here the CDR3 reads CASSYYNQPQHF. As DNA, the CDR3 is TGTGCCAGCAGCTACTACAATCAGCCCCAGCATTTT.

The chain is built from TRBV5-5 and TRBJ1-2; 8 bases match TRBD1. The CDR3 runs 14 residues. The V gene end was trimmed by 3 bases and the J gene end by 5 bases; junction bases not matched to a gene: 6. Germline values: CDR1 SGHKS, CDR2 YYEKEE (reference sequence). CDR3 protein: CASSYGQGEYGYTF. The CDR3, as DNA: TGTGCCAGCAGCTACGGACAGGGAGAGTATGGCTACACCTTC. Full variable domain (remainder filled in from reference TRBV5-5 and TRBJ1-2): DAGVTQSPTHLIKTRGQQVTLRCSPISGHKSVSWYQQVLGQGPQFIFQYYEKEERGRGNFPDRFSARQFPNYSSELNVNALLLGDSALYLCASSYGQGEYGYTFGSGTRLTVV.

The chain uses TRBV4-1 and TRBJ2-7; 10 bases line up with TRBD1. The V and J ends lost 2 bases and 4 bases, in that order; junction bases with no gene match: 8. CDR3 size: 16 residues. CDR1 is MGHRA, CDR2 YSYEKL, per germline. CDR3 sequence reads: CASSQTRQGAIYEQYF. The CDR3 bases are TGCGCCAGCAGCCAAACCCGACAGGGGGCGATTTACGAGCAGTACTTC.

This clone was counted only a few times. CDR3 coding DNA: TGTGCCAGCTCACCTATTTCTACGGGCTACGAGCAGTACTTC. Its protein is CASSPISTGYEQYF. This chain links TRBV18 with TRBJ2-7; D is unclear. The V end was cut by 3 bases, the J end by 3 bases, with 12 bases between. Germline values: CDR1 KGHSH, CDR2 LQKENI. The length of the CDR3 is 14 residues.

The chain is built from TRBV30 and TRBJ2-5; 9 bases match TRBD1. There are 14 residues in the CDR3. J was trimmed by 5 bases and V by 1 base; bases with no gene match: 5. Germline V gene sequence: CDR1 GTSNPN, CDR2 SVGIG (reference sequence). This CDR3 is CAWSGDRELETQYF. As DNA, the CDR3 is TGTGCCTGGAGTGGGGACAGGGAGTTGGAGACCCAGTACTTC.

The chain links TRBV7-9 to TRBJ2-2, with D unclear. CDR1 is SEHNR and CDR2 is FQNEAQ in the germline V gene (reference sequence). This CDR3 spans 12 amino acids. V lost 4 bases and J lost 3, with 3 bases in between. Here the CDR3 reads CASSSDTGELFF. The CDR3 DNA follows: TGTGCCAGCAGCTCAGACACCGGGGAGCTGTTTTTT. The full variable domain, in which reference TRBV7-9 and TRBJ2-2 provide the parts outside the CDR3, is DTGVSQNPRHKITKRGQNVTFRCDPISEHNRLYWYRQTLGQGPEFLTYFQNEAQLEKSRLLSDRFSAERPKGSFSTLEIQRTEQGDSAMYLCASSSDTGELFFGEGSRLTVL.

The genes are TRBV6-6 and TRBJ1-3; TRBD1 is a possible D gene (5 bases). Per germline, CDR1 MNHNY and CDR2 SVGAGI (reference sequence). This CDR3 has 14 amino acids. The V and J ends lost 7 bases and 0 bases respectively, with 10 bases between them. The CDR3 protein is CASKGAFSGNTIYF. The CDR3 region has the DNA TGTGCCAGCAAAGGGGCCTTCTCTGGAAACACCATATATTTT.

The chain employs TRBV4-1 and TRBJ2-7, with unresolved D. Germline loops: CDR1 MGHRA, CDR2 YSYEKL. V was trimmed by 4 bases and J by 2 bases, leaving 15 bases between them. The CDR3 extends over 15 amino acids. CDR3 residues: CASSPEPSSAYEQYF. CDR3 nucleotide sequence: TGCGCCAGCAGCCCTGAACCCTCTTCGGCCTACGAGCAGTACTTC.

The rearrangement joins TRBV20-1 to TRBJ2-3; D call uncertain. The CDR3 has 11 amino acids. The germline V and J ends were trimmed by 1 base and 3 bases, with 2 bases remaining between them. Germline CDR1 reads DFQATT; CDR2 reads SNEGSKA (reference sequence). This CDR3 is CSARATDTQYF. The CDR3 DNA sequence: TGCAGTGCTAGAGCTACAGATACGCAGTATTTT.

The rearrangement joins TRBV5-1 to TRBJ2-1; 8 nucleotides agree with TRBD1. Germline V CDR1 and CDR2: SGHRS, YFSETQ. The CDR3 extends over 13 amino acids. Losses at the gene ends were 3 bases for V and 7 bases for J; bases not matched to a gene: 3. The CDR3 spells CASSSDRANEQFF. CDR3 sequence (DNA): TGCGCCAGCAGCTCGGACAGGGCAAATGAGCAGTTCTTC.

The V gene is TRBV27, the J gene TRBJ1-5; D is ambiguous. The CDR3 runs to 16 residues. The ends were cut back, 0 bases at V and 0 bases at J, with 9 bases in the middle. In germline, CDR1 is MNHEY, CDR2 SMNVEV (reference sequence). The CDR3 is CASSLSHRYSNQPQHF. In DNA form, the CDR3 reads TGTGCCAGCAGTTTATCGCACAGATATAGCAATCAGCCCCAGCATTTT.

This chain uses TRBV19 with TRBJ1-3, with D uncertain. V was pared by 9 bases and J by 7 bases, with 13 bases between. Germline-derived CDR1 and CDR2 are LNHDA and SQIVND (reference sequence). The CDR3 extends over 12 amino acids. CDR3 in amino acids: CASAPLRNTIYF. In DNA, the CDR3 is TGTGCCAGCGCCCCTTTGAGGAACACCATATATTTT.

The rearrangement uses TRBV27 and TRBJ1-1; maybe TRBD1 (5 bases). The CDR3 extends over 14 amino acids. Trimming stripped 4 bases from V and 1 base from J, with 10 bases between. Germline V gives CDR1 MNHEY, CDR2 SMNVEV (reference sequence). In nucleotides, the CDR3 is TGTGCCAGCAGTTCATGGACACAGAACACTGAAGCTTTCTTT. It codes for CASSSWTQNTEAFF.

The V call is TRBV7-9, the J call TRBJ2-5, with 9 bases lining up with TRBD2. V dropped 11 bases and J dropped 4; count of bases not matched to a gene: 14. The CDR3 is 15 amino acids. The germline V gene has CDR1 SEHNR and CDR2 FQNEAQ (reference sequence). DNA of the CDR3: TGTGCCCGCCCCCATCTGGCGGGAGGGGGAGAGACCCAGTACTTC. This codes for CARPHLAGGGETQYF.

The genes are TRBV30 and TRBJ1-2, with 9 bases lining up with TRBD1. With 4 bases clipped from V and 0 bases from J, the junction kept 3 bases outside the gene matches. The CDR3 totals 14 residues. Germline V gene lookup returns CDR1 GTSNPN and CDR2 SVGIG (reference sequence). The CDR3 sequence: CAWMGQGSNYGYTF. DNA for the CDR3: TGTGCCTGGATGGGACAGGGCTCTAACTATGGCTACACCTTC.

The rearrangement links TRBV21-1 to TRBJ2-3; TRBD1, the table's D call, lacks a check against the DNA. TRBV21-1 is designated a pseudogene. The CDR3 is 14 residues long. The CDR3 loop is CASSKGHFTDTQYF. CDR3 DNA: TGTGCCAGCAGCAAGGGACACTTCACAGATACGCAGTATTTT.

Note on this clone: No DNA is shown, since the ends of the CDR3 on it are uncertain; the CDR3 is the one TCRdb lists. The gene calls are TRBV12-1 and TRBJ2-6; the table's TRBD2 call for D was not verified on the DNA. TRBV12-1 constitutes a pseudogene. The CDR3 has 15 residues if both end residues are counted. The chain's CDR3 is CASSFVGKGTNVLTF.

The gene calls are TRBV27 and TRBJ1-2; 8 nucleotides agree with TRBD1. Trimming cost V 5 bases and J 8 bases; bases outside gene matches: 7. The CDR3 spans 13 residues. The V gene's germline CDR1 is MNHEY and CDR2 SMNVEV (reference sequence). The CDR3 loop is CASSLGQGSGYTF. The CDR3 nucleotides read TGTGCCAGCAGTCTAGGACAGGGAAGCGGCTACACCTTC.

Concerning this clone itself: Germline and junction disagree at one end, which may indicate a read error. This chain links TRBV28 with TRBJ2-3; 11 bases align to TRBD2. Germline loops: CDR1 MDHEN, CDR2 SYDVKM. There are 18 residues in the CDR3. CDR3 bases: TGTGCCAGCAATTTAGGAGTGGCGACTAGCGGGATTCTAGATACGCAGTATTTT. This translates into CASNLGVATSGILDTQYF.

The gene calls are TRBV27 and TRBJ2-7, with D perhaps TRBD2 (5 bases). The V gene's germline CDR1 is MNHEY and CDR2 SMNVEV (reference sequence). With 2 bases removed from V and 3 bases from J, the gap between germline ends came to 8 bases. This CDR3 is 13 amino acids long. CDR3 residues: CASSLTGNYEQYF. CDR3 bases: TGTGCCAGCAGTTTAACCGGGAACTACGAGCAGTACTTC.

The rearrangement joins TRBV6-5 to TRBJ1-5; 8 bases map to TRBD1. The CDR3 sequence is 15 residues long. The germline CDR1 and CDR2 sequences are MNHEY and SVGAGI. V trimming: 5 bases; J trimming: 4 bases; junction bases outside the gene matches: 7. In DNA form, the CDR3 reads TGTGCCAGCAGTCTTATCCGACAGGGGAATCAGCCCCAGCATTTT. Amino acid sequence: CASSLIRQGNQPQHF.

The chain links TRBV19 to TRBJ2-1; the D gene is possibly TRBD1 (7 bases). This CDR3 is built from 15 residues. Germline CDR1 LNHDA, CDR2 SQIVND (reference sequence). Trimming left V 5 bases short and J 3 bases short, with 14 bases between. CDR3 bases: TGTGCCAGTAGTCCCCGACAGGGAGGCTACAATGAGCAGTTCTTC. It is translated as CASSPRQGGYNEQFF.

This chain connects TRBV5-1 to TRBJ1-1; a possible D gene is TRBD1 (5 bases). The ends were cut back, 7 bases at V and 8 bases at J, with 18 bases in the middle. From germline, CDR1 is SGHRS and CDR2 YFSETQ. The CDR3 sequence is 13 residues long. Here the CDR3 reads CASGVAGPIEAFF. The DNA for the CDR3 is TGCGCCAGCGGGGTCGCGGGGCCGATAGAAGCTTTCTTT.

This chain links TRBV5-8 with TRBJ1-2; D unresolved. The germline V and J ends were trimmed by 1 base and 7 bases, with 14 bases remaining between them. The CDR3 has 14 amino acids. Germline CDR1 SGHTS, CDR2 YDEGEE. Here the CDR3 DNA reads TGTGCCAGCAGCTTGATATCCTTGGCTAGTGGCTACACCTTC. The encoded protein is CASSLISLASGYTF.

The J gene is TRBJ2-7, the V gene TRBV4-1; tentative D call: TRBD1 (5 bases). The germline V gene has CDR1 MGHRA and CDR2 YSYEKL. The CDR3 has 14 amino acids. V was shortened by 0 bases and J by 3 bases, with 9 bases between the two germline ends. CDR3 region: CASSQEWTLYEQYF. The CDR3 DNA reads TGCGCCAGCAGCCAAGAATGGACACTCTACGAGCAGTACTTC.

Comment on this clone: Its ends do not fully match the called genes, so a read error is possible. The chain combines TRBV5-5 with TRBJ2-3; D is possibly TRBD2 (5 bases). Germline CDR1 and CDR2: SGHKS and YYEKEE (reference sequence). The CDR3 has 11 amino acids. CDR3: CASSLESRESF. The CDR3 DNA reads TGTGCCAGCAGCTTGGAAAGTAGGGAGTCTTTT.

By sample fraction, this clone is medium-sized. The J gene is TRBJ1-2, the V gene TRBV29-1, with 9 bases matching TRBD1. V lost 5 bases, J lost 4 bases, and 2 bases stayed unmatched. The CDR3 contains 12 residues. CDR1 SQVTM and CDR2 ANQGSEA come from the germline V gene. The CDR3 DNA sequence: TGCAGCGTTTCGGACAGGGGCTATGGCTACACCTTC. Its protein is CSVSDRGYGYTF. Looking up the rest from reference TRBV29-1 and TRBJ1-2 gives the full variable domain: SAVISQKPSRDICQRGTSLTIQCQVDSQVTMMFWYRQQPGQSLTLIATANQGSEATYESGFVIDKFPISRPNLTFSTLTVSNMSPEDSSIYLCSVSDRGYGYTFGSGTRLTVV.

The rearrangement uses TRBV7-3 and TRBJ2-3; no firm D call. This CDR3 spans 15 amino acids. The V and J ends lost 0 bases and 3 bases respectively, with 10 bases between them. Germline CDR1 SGHTA, CDR2 FQGTGA. The CDR3 region has the DNA TGTGCCAGCAGCTTAACCGGTCTAGTTACAGATACGCAGTATTTT. The encoded protein is CASSLTGLVTDTQYF.

This clone has a single count. V usage is TRBV5-4 and J usage is TRBJ1-2; 7 bases fit TRBD1. Germline V gene data show CDR1 as SGHNT and CDR2 as YYREEE (reference sequence). The J segment lost 4 bases and the V segment lost 4 bases, leaving 4 bases of the junction unmatched. The CDR3 consists of 13 residues. This CDR3 reads CASSPGGSYGYTF. The CDR3 DNA sequence: TGTGCCAGCAGCCCAGGGGGGTCCTATGGCTACACCTTC.

The table lists this clone with a count of one. At one end, the junction sequence differs from germline, possibly due to a read error. The chain has TRBV11-3 and TRBJ2-7; tentatively, D is TRBD2 (6 bases). Germline CDR1 reads SGHNT; CDR2 reads YENEEA. This CDR3 is built from 12 residues. The CDR3 DNA reads TGTGCCAGCAGCCGTGGAACGGGAGAGCTGTACTTC. Translating it yields CASSRGTGELYF.